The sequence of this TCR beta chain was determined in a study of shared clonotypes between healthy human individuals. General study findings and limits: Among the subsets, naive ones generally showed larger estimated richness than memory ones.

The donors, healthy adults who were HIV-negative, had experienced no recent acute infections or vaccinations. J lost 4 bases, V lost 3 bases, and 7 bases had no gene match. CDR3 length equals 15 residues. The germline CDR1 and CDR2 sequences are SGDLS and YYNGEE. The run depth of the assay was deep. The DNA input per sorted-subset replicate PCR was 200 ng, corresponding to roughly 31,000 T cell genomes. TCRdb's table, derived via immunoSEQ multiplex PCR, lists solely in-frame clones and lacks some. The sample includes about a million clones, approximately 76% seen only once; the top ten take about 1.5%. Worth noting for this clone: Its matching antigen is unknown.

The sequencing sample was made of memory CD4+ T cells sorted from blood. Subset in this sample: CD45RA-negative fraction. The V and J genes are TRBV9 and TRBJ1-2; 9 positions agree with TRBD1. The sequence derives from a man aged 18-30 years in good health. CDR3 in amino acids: CASSADRGFVYGYTF. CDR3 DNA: TGTGCCAGCAGCGCCGACAGGGGGTTTGTCTATGGCTACACCTTC.